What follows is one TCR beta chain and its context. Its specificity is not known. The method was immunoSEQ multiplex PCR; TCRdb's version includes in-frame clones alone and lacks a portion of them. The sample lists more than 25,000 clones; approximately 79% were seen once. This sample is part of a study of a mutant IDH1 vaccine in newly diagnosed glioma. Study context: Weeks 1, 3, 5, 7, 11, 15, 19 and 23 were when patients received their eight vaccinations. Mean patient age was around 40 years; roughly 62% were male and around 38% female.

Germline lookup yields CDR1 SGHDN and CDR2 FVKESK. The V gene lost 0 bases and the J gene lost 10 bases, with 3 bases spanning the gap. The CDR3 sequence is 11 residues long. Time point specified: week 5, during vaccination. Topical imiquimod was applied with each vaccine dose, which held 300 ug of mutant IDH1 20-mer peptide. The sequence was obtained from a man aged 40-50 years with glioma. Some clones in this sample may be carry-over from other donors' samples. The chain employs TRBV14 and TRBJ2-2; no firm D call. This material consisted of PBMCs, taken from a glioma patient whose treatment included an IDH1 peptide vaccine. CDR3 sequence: CASSQEVELFF. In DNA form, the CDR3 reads TGTGCCAGCAGCCAAGAGGTGGAGCTGTTTTTT.